One and the same sample provided the 24 T cell receptor beta chains below, sequenced in a study of blood T cell repertoires in COVID-19. The table came from immunoSEQ multiplex PCR; TCRdb's copy has only in-frame clones and leaves some out. Here the sample spans around 250,000 clones, roughly 86% being singletons. The specimen was peripheral blood. These receptors were taken from a man younger than 35 with active or convalescent COVID-19.

This clone was counted a single time. The V gene is TRBV7-9, the J gene TRBJ2-3; D might be TRBD2 (6 bases). Germline V gene sequence: CDR1 SEHNR, CDR2 FQNEAQ (reference sequence). This CDR3 spans 18 amino acids. Deletions cut 3 bases from V and 0 bases from J, with 19 bases between. CDR3 loop: CASSFKLIGGTSTDTQYF. Here the CDR3 DNA reads TGTGCCAGCAGCTTCAAACTTATCGGCGGGACTAGCACAGATACGCAGTATTTT.

V gene TRBV7-2 combines with J gene TRBJ2-1, with 8 bases identical to TRBD2. This CDR3 region has 15 residues. CDR1 and CDR2 (germline): SGHTA, FQGNSA. Losses at the gene ends were 4 bases for V and 4 bases for J; bases not matched to a gene: 6. Written as DNA, the CDR3 is TGTGCCAGCAGCTCCCTGGGACTAGTTTACAATGAGCAGTTCTTC. Protein product: CASSSLGLVYNEQFF.

The V call is TRBV7-2, the J call TRBJ2-2; the match to TRBD1 covers 7 bases. Trimming took 1 base from V and 2 from J; bases not matched to a gene: 4. The germline gives CDR1 SGHTA, CDR2 FQGNSA. The length of the CDR3 is 16 residues. CDR3 in amino acids: CASSLGTGYNTGELFF. In DNA, the CDR3 is TGTGCCAGCAGCTTAGGGACAGGTTACAACACCGGGGAGCTGTTTTTT.

This chain links TRBV19 with TRBJ2-7, with D maybe TRBD2 (6 bases). V dropped 5 bases and J dropped 3 bases, with 11 bases sitting between them. The length of the CDR3 is 13 residues. From germline, CDR1 is LNHDA and CDR2 SQIVND (reference sequence). CDR3 DNA: TGTGCCAGTAGTCCGGACTACGACTACGAGCAGTACTTC. Its protein is CASSPDYDYEQYF.

The V call is TRBV2, the J call TRBJ2-7; D may be TRBD1 (5 bases). This CDR3 has 12 amino acids. Germline V gene sequence: CDR1 SNHLY, CDR2 FYNNEI. V shed 6 bases and J shed 2 bases, with 8 bases lying between them. The CDR3 DNA sequence: TGTGCCAGCAGGACAGAGACCTACGAGCAGTACTTC. This encodes CASRTETYEQYF.

This clone appeared once. The J gene is TRBJ1-1, the V gene TRBV30; 9 bases map to TRBD1. This CDR3 has 12 residues. The ends lost 3 bases at V and 8 bases at J; junction bases unmatched: 4. Germline lookup yields CDR1 GTSNPN and CDR2 SVGIG (reference sequence). This CDR3 reads CAWRQGAPEAFF. CDR3 in DNA: TGTGCCTGGAGACAGGGGGCTCCCGAAGCTTTCTTT.

The chain has TRBV7-6 and TRBJ1-4, with D unresolved. The V and J ends lost 5 bases and 1 base respectively, with 11 bases between them. CDR3 length: 15 amino acids. The germline CDR1 and CDR2 sequences are SGHVS and FNYEAQ. The CDR3 loop reads CASSEGSGTNEKLFF. The CDR3, as DNA: TGTGCCAGCAGCGAGGGATCTGGAACTAATGAAAAACTGTTTTTT.

The chain joins TRBV6-2 or TRBV6-3 to TRBJ1-1; D might be TRBD1 (5 bases). This CDR3 is built from 17 residues. The germline CDR1 and CDR2 sequences are MNHEY and SVGEGT. V gave up 2 bases and J gave up 0 bases, with 16 bases separating them. Here the CDR3 reads CASSYGGGNGVNTEAFF. DNA for the CDR3: TGTGCCAGCAGTTACGGTGGGGGGAATGGGGTGAACACTGAAGCTTTCTTT.

The chain carries TRBV30 and TRBJ1-1, with D hard to call. This CDR3 comprises 13 residues. Trimming took 2 bases from V and 7 from J, leaving 14 bases between them. Germline V gene lookup returns CDR1 GTSNPN and CDR2 SVGIG (reference sequence). The CDR3 loop reads CAWSSHGRSEAFF. DNA for the CDR3: TGTGCCTGGAGTTCCCACGGTCGAAGTGAAGCTTTCTTT. The variable domain in full, completed from reference TRBV30 and TRBJ1-1, reads SQTIHQWPATLVQPVGSPLSLECTVEGTSNPNLYWYRQAAGRGLQLLFYSVGIGQISSEVPQNLSASRPQDRQFILSSKKLLLSDSGFYLCAWSSHGRSEAFFGQGTRLTVV.

This clone came up a few times. This CDR3 reads CASSLRGFGSEAFF. CDR3 in DNA: TGTGCCAGCAGCTTAAGGGGATTCGGCTCTGAAGCTTTCTTT. The rearrangement links TRBV7-2 to TRBJ1-1; possible D gene TRBD1, 5 bases. This CDR3 has 14 amino acids. V lost 2 bases and J lost 6, with 13 bases in between. The V gene's germline CDR1 is SGHTA and CDR2 FQGNSA.

The chain carries TRBV6-5 and TRBJ1-2; 7 positions match TRBD1. V shed 7 bases, J shed 3 bases, and the junction held 11 bases outside the gene matches. Germline V gives CDR1 MNHEY, CDR2 SVGAGI. The CDR3 spans 15 residues. CDR3 bases: TGTGCCAGCACAAAGAACAGGGGAGGTTACTATGGCTACACCTTC. Translated, it gives CASTKNRGGYYGYTF.

This clone was detected only once. This chain uses TRBV11-2 with TRBJ2-5; D remains ambiguous. The CDR3 totals 14 residues. The germline V and J ends were trimmed by 2 bases and 0 bases, with 7 bases remaining between them. Germline V CDR1 and CDR2: SGHAT, FQNNGV. For the CDR3, the DNA is TGTGCCAGCAGCTTATCGGTGTACCAAGAGACCCAGTACTTC. As protein: CASSLSVYQETQYF.

This sequence joins TRBV7-7 and TRBJ2-5; 9 bases agree with TRBD1. The trim removed 5 bases at V and 2 bases at J, leaving 6 bases unmatched. CDR3 length: 15 amino acids. Germline V gene sequence: CDR1 SSHAT, CDR2 FNYEAQ (reference sequence). The CDR3 sequence: CASSARDRAQETQYF. The CDR3 nucleotides are TGTGCCAGCAGCGCCCGGGACAGGGCTCAAGAGACCCAGTACTTC.

In DNA form, the CDR3 reads TGTGCCAGCAGCCAAGGCCCGACAGGGGGGCATGGCTACACCTTC. This gives the protein CASSQGPTGGHGYTF. This chain links TRBV3-1 (or the pseudogene TRBV3-2) with TRBJ1-2; 9 positions match TRBD1. Per germline, CDR1 LGHDT and CDR2 YNNKEL (reference sequence). The junction had 6 bases not matched to a gene; V was cut back by 1 base and J by 6 bases. The CDR3 contains 15 residues.

The V call is TRBV4-1, the J call TRBJ1-1; D perhaps matches TRBD1 (5 bases). This CDR3 is 15 amino acids long. Trimming removed 0 bases from V and 5 bases from J, with 13 bases in between. Looked up from germline, CDR1 is MGHRA and CDR2 is YSYEKL. DNA of the CDR3: TGCGCCAGCAGCCAAGAAGTGACAGCACGTACTGAAGCTTTCTTT. This encodes CASSQEVTARTEAFF.

In DNA, the CDR3 is TGTGCCAGCAGCTTACAGGGTTTTAATCAGCCCCAGCATTTT. Translated: CASSLQGFNQPQHF. The chain recombines TRBV7-8 with TRBJ1-5; possibly TRBD1 for D (5 bases). The CDR3 extends over 14 amino acids. V dropped 2 bases and J dropped 4 bases, with 9 bases sitting between them. CDR1 is SGHVS, CDR2 FQNEAQ, per germline. The whole variable domain, remainder taken from reference TRBV7-8 and TRBJ1-5, is GAGVSQSPRYKVAKRGQDVALRCDPISGHVSLFWYQQALGQGPEFLTYFQNEAQLDKSGLPSDRFFAERPEGSVSTLKIQRTQQEDSAVYLCASSLQGFNQPQHFGDGTRLSIL.

The gene calls are TRBV28 and TRBJ2-7; TRBD2 matches 7 bases. Looked up from germline, CDR1 is MDHEN and CDR2 is SYDVKM. The CDR3 runs to 16 residues. The junction had 14 bases not matched to a gene; V was cut back by 6 bases and J by 3 bases. The CDR3 DNA sequence: TGTGCCAGCAGCATAGGGTCTATCCGGGGGGACTACGAGCAGTACTTC. Its translation: CASSIGSIRGDYEQYF.

This chain links TRBV3-1 (or the pseudogene TRBV3-2) with TRBJ2-1; D may be TRBD2 (5 bases). The CDR3 is made up of 13 amino acids. Germline CDR1 reads LGHDT; CDR2 reads YNNKEL (reference sequence). The V end lost 1 base, the J end lost 10 bases, and 11 bases lay between the germline ends. This chain's CDR3 is CASSQGLAGEQFF. As DNA, the CDR3 is TGTGCCAGCAGCCAAGGGCTAGCTGGCGAGCAGTTCTTC.

This chain links TRBV21-1 with TRBJ2-7; TRBD2 reflects the table's D call only, with no check against the DNA. TRBV21-1 is a pseudogene segment. This CDR3 has 18 amino acids. As DNA, the CDR3 is TGTGCCAGCAGCAATCCCGGGACTAGCGGGGGGAATTCAAACGAGCAGTACTTC. Its translation: CASSNPGTSGGNSNEQYF.

V and J are TRBV2 and TRBJ1-5; D is possibly TRBD1 (6 bases). CDR3 length equals 13 residues. V shed 8 bases and J shed 6 bases, with 14 bases lying between them. The germline V gene encodes CDR1 SNHLY and CDR2 FYNNEI. CDR3 sequence: CASSGTLGQPQHF. The DNA of the CDR3 is TGTGCCAGCTCCGGGACACTCGGTCAGCCCCAGCATTTT. Combining the CDR3 with reference TRBV2 and TRBJ1-5 gives the whole variable domain EPEVTQTPSHQVTQMGQEVILRCVPISNHLYFYWYRQILGQKVEFLVSFYNNEISEKSEIFDDQFSVERPDGSNFTLKIRSTKLEDSAMYFCASSGTLGQPQHFGDGTRLSIL.

This rearrangement joins TRBV29-1 to TRBJ1-2; 8 bases fit TRBD1. The germline CDR1 and CDR2 sequences are SQVTM and ANQGSEA. J gave up 8 bases and V 4 bases, and 6 bases lay outside the gene matches. The CDR3 runs to 12 residues. CDR3 in amino acids: CSVVDRGGGYTF. Here the CDR3 DNA reads TGCAGCGTTGTCGACAGGGGTGGCGGCTACACCTTC.

This clone came up once. J is TRBJ1-5 and V is TRBV24-1; D gene unclear. The CDR3 loop spans 13 amino acids. Trimming left V 7 bases short and J 4 bases short, with 10 bases between. Germline V gene data show CDR1 as KGHDR and CDR2 as SFDVKD. CDR3 amino acids: CATRDRGNQPQHF. DNA for the CDR3: TGTGCCACCAGGGACCGCGGGAATCAGCCCCAGCATTTT.

The J gene is TRBJ1-3, the V gene TRBV21-1; the D call of TRBD1 is as the table states it, not checked on the DNA. TRBV21-1 is shown as a pseudogene. The CDR3 extends over 14 amino acids. CDR3 nucleotide sequence: TGTGCCAGCAGGAAGGGTAGGGGCGCGGACACCATATATTTT. Its protein product is CASRKGRGADTIYF.

The rearrangement uses TRBV7-9 and TRBJ1-1; D gene ambiguous. V was shortened by 1 base and J by 1 base, with 7 bases between the two germline ends. Per the germline V gene, CDR1 is SEHNR and CDR2 is FQNEAQ (reference sequence). CDR3 length equals 14 residues. Written as DNA, the CDR3 is TGTGCCAGCAGCTTAGAACAGCAGAACACTGAAGCTTTCTTT. Translated: CASSLEQQNTEAFF.